This T cell receptor (beta chain) is from a study of T-cell reconstitution after alpha-beta-depleted transplantation in children. Preparation of the TCRbeta library was carried out with unique molecular identifiers. TCRdb re-called the PCR reads through MiXCR, storing one row per CDR3 protein. The profile shows some 490,000 distinct CDR3 sequences, around 13% of them singletons. V trimming: 8 bases; J trimming: 7 bases; junction bases outside the gene matches: 19. Germline V gene data show CDR1 as MNHEY and CDR2 as SVGEGT. This CDR3 is 17 amino acids long. The J gene is TRBJ2-1, the V gene TRBV6-2 or TRBV6-3; 8 bases are a match to TRBD2. The sequence derives from a human donor who donated a stem cell graft to a child with combined immunodeficiency. This material consisted of PBMCs from the stem cell graft donor, taken from the stem cell graft. Here the CDR3 reads CASQQLIVAGGQNEQFF. The DNA for the CDR3 is TGTGCCAGCCAGCAGTTAATAGTCGCGGGGGGTCAAAATGAGCAGTTCTTC.